These 28 T cell receptor beta chains were sequenced from one sample in a study of blood T cell repertoires in COVID-19. The protocol was immunoSEQ multiplex PCR, while the TCRdb copy is restricted to in-frame clones and leaves out a portion. Among about 250,000 clones, about 80% were seen once, and the ten largest hold approximately 4.9%. What was sequenced was peripheral blood. These receptor sequences come from a woman older than 75 with active or convalescent COVID-19.

The chain is built from TRBV30 and TRBJ2-1, with D possibly matching TRBD1 (6 bases). Germline values: CDR1 GTSNPN, CDR2 SVGIG (reference sequence). Trimming took 0 bases from V and 4 from J, leaving 13 bases between them. This CDR3 comprises 15 residues. This CDR3 is CAWSVGQPLYNEQFF. The CDR3 DNA reads TGTGCCTGGAGTGTTGGACAGCCCCTGTACAATGAGCAGTTCTTC.

This clone has just one count. J is TRBJ1-1 and V is TRBV20-1; D possibly corresponds to TRBD1 (6 bases). Deletions cut 6 bases from V and 8 bases from J, with 7 bases between. CDR1 and CDR2 (germline): DFQATT, SNEGSKA (reference sequence). The CDR3 has 9 residues. The CDR3 DNA follows: TGCAGTGCCGACAGGGAAGCTTTCTTT. This translates into CSADREAFF.

The chain has TRBV5-5 and TRBJ1-4; perhaps TRBD1 as D (6 bases). Germline CDR1 is SGHKS and CDR2 is YYEKEE (reference sequence). V lost 3 bases and J 8 bases, leaving 17 bases between the germline ends. The CDR3 consists of 15 residues. The CDR3 DNA reads as TGTGCCAGCAGCTCGCCCACAGGGTCGAACGAAAAACTGTTTTTT. Translated, it gives CASSSPTGSNEKLFF.

This sequence joins TRBV5-1 and TRBJ2-1; D ambiguous. The CDR3 contains 12 residues. The ends were cut back, 1 base at V and 8 bases at J, with 7 bases in the middle. The germline V gene has CDR1 SGHRS and CDR2 YFSETQ. The CDR3 DNA sequence: TGCGCCAGCAGCTTGACTGTTCATGAGCAGTTCTTC. Its translation is CASSLTVHEQFF. Using reference TRBV5-1 and TRBJ2-1 for the parts outside the CDR3, the full variable domain is KAGVTQTPRYLIKTRGQQVTLSCSPISGHRSVSWYQQTPGQGLQFLFEYFSETQRNKGNFPGRFSGRQFSNSRSEMNVSTLELGDSALYLCASSLTVHEQFFGPGTRLTVL.

The chain has TRBV19 and TRBJ1-3; D is possibly TRBD1 (5 bases). The germline V gene encodes CDR1 LNHDA and CDR2 SQIVND (reference sequence). V was pared by 5 bases and J by 1 base, with 9 bases between. This CDR3 has 14 residues. CDR3 in amino acids: CASSETVSGNTIYF. CDR3 DNA: TGTGCCAGTAGTGAGACAGTTTCTGGAAACACCATATATTTT.

The chain uses TRBV28 and TRBJ2-6; D ambiguous. V was pared by 5 bases and J by 0 bases, with 11 bases between. The germline gives CDR1 MDHEN, CDR2 SYDVKM. This CDR3 has 16 residues. The CDR3: CASSLPPGSGANVLTF. The CDR3 DNA reads as TGTGCCAGCAGTCTCCCCCCAGGCTCTGGGGCCAACGTCCTGACTTTC.

The chain recombines TRBV5-1 with TRBJ2-3; TRBD2 agrees at 7 bases. Per the germline V gene, CDR1 is SGHRS and CDR2 is YFSETQ. The ends lost 2 bases at V and 2 bases at J; junction bases unmatched: 5. This CDR3 is 15 amino acids long. The chain's CDR3 is CASSFQRGYTDTQYF. The CDR3 nucleotides read TGCGCCAGCAGCTTTCAGCGGGGTTACACAGATACGCAGTATTTT.

CDR3 nucleotide sequence: TGTGCCAGCACCCCGGGTCGGGTCAATCAGCCCCAGCATTTT. Translated, it gives CASTPGRVNQPQHF. The rearrangement joins TRBV6-5 to TRBJ1-5; D call uncertain. This CDR3 comprises 14 residues. CDR1 is MNHEY and CDR2 is SVGAGI in the germline V gene. V lost 7 bases and J lost 3, with 13 bases in between.

The chain recombines TRBV24-1 with TRBJ2-1; 7 positions match TRBD2. Looked up from germline, CDR1 is KGHDR and CDR2 is SFDVKD. Losses at the gene ends were 4 bases for V and 9 bases for J; bases not matched to a gene: 11. The CDR3 sequence is 15 residues long. The CDR3, as DNA: TGTGCCACCAGTGACCCCAGGGAGGGTTTGGGTGAGCAGTTCTTC. Translation: CATSDPREGLGEQFF.

This chain links TRBV7-9 with TRBJ1-4; TRBD1 matches at 7 bases. Losses at the gene ends were 1 base for V and 3 bases for J; bases not matched to a gene: 2. CDR3 size: 15 residues. Germline CDR1 and CDR2: SEHNR and FQNEAQ (reference sequence). The CDR3 loop reads CASSLVGTANEKLFF. DNA of the CDR3: TGTGCCAGCAGCTTAGTAGGGACAGCTAATGAAAAACTGTTTTTT.

J is TRBJ2-2 and V is TRBV28; TRBD1 is a possible D gene (6 bases). Trimming cost V 2 bases and J 3 bases, with 13 bases left between them. The germline V gene has CDR1 MDHEN and CDR2 SYDVKM. The CDR3 covers 16 residues. CDR3 protein: CASSLRADSHTGELFF. The CDR3 bases are TGTGCCAGCAGTTTAAGGGCGGACAGCCACACCGGGGAGCTGTTTTTT.

J is TRBJ2-7 and V is TRBV24-1; D is possibly TRBD2 (6 bases). Germline assignment: CDR1 KGHDR and CDR2 SFDVKD. The CDR3 runs to 13 residues. Trimming left V 0 bases short and J 4 bases short, with 6 bases between. The CDR3 here is CATSDLRGYEQYF. CDR3 in DNA: TGTGCCACCAGTGATTTGCGGGGGTACGAGCAGTACTTC.

V gene TRBV5-6 combines with J gene TRBJ2-7, with TRBD1 identical over 9 bases. With 2 bases clipped from V and 6 bases from J, the junction kept 9 bases outside the gene matches. The length of the CDR3 is 15 residues. CDR1 is SGHDT, CDR2 YYEEEE, per germline. Here the CDR3 reads CASSFPGTGTREQYF. CDR3 nucleotide sequence: TGTGCCAGCAGCTTTCCCGGGACAGGGACTCGCGAGCAGTACTTC.

V and J are TRBV19 and TRBJ2-7, with 7 bases matching TRBD1. Germline CDR1 is LNHDA and CDR2 is SQIVND (reference sequence). The CDR3 length is 16 residues. V gave up 5 bases and J gave up 1 base; unmatched junction bases: 11. The CDR3 loop reads CASSSTRRDRSYEQYF. In nucleotides, the CDR3 is TGTGCCAGTAGTTCAACCCGTCGGGACAGATCCTACGAGCAGTACTTC.

In DNA, the CDR3 is TGTGCCAGCAGCTTGCCCTCGGTGGATGAGCAGTTCTTC. It is translated as CASSLPSVDEQFF. The V call is TRBV5-4, the J call TRBJ2-1, with D unclear. Per the germline V gene, CDR1 is SGHNT and CDR2 is YYREEE (reference sequence). Trimming took 1 base from V and 8 from J, leaving 10 bases between them. This CDR3 has 13 residues.

The chain is built from TRBV24-1 and TRBJ2-5; 8 bases match TRBD1. Trimming cost V 2 bases and J 5 bases; bases outside gene matches: 6. This CDR3 spans 15 amino acids. Germline CDR1 KGHDR, CDR2 SFDVKD. CDR3 sequence reads: CATSDSGGAGETQYF. The CDR3 bases are TGTGCCACCAGTGATTCAGGGGGCGCCGGGGAGACCCAGTACTTC.

The chain combines TRBV4-1 with TRBJ2-5; 11 bases match TRBD1. The trim removed 1 base at V and 7 bases at J, leaving 5 bases unmatched. Germline loops: CDR1 MGHRA, CDR2 YSYEKL. CDR3 length: 15 residues. CDR3 amino acids: CASSQAGQGAGTQYF. As DNA, the CDR3 is TGCGCCAGCAGCCAAGCTGGACAGGGGGCCGGGACCCAGTACTTC.

Only one count was recorded for this clone. This chain uses TRBV7-2 with TRBJ2-3; 7 bases agree with TRBD1. The CDR3 sequence is 12 residues long. J lost 8 bases, V lost 6 bases, and 5 bases had no gene match. Germline loops: CDR1 SGHTA, CDR2 FQGNSA. The CDR3 loop reads CASSHRGGTQYF. CDR3 coding DNA: TGTGCCAGCAGTCACAGGGGTGGTACGCAGTATTTT.

This rearrangement joins TRBV3-1 (or the pseudogene TRBV3-2) to TRBJ2-1, with 9 positions matching TRBD2. Trimming cost V 4 bases and J 8 bases; bases outside gene matches: 6. Germline CDR1 and CDR2: LGHDT and YNNKEL (reference sequence). The CDR3 has 14 residues. The CDR3 bases are TGTGCCAGCAGCCCGGGACTAGCTCTGGATGAGCAGTTCTTC. Translation gives CASSPGLALDEQFF.

The table lists this clone with a count of one. This chain uses TRBV6-5 with TRBJ1-1, with 7 bases matching TRBD1. J gave up 8 bases and V 0 bases, and 3 bases lay outside the gene matches. The germline CDR1 and CDR2 sequences are MNHEY and SVGAGI. This CDR3 comprises 13 residues. The CDR3 sequence is CASSYSGQLEAFF. DNA for the CDR3: TGTGCCAGCAGTTACTCGGGACAGTTAGAAGCTTTCTTT.

This chain uses TRBV27 with TRBJ2-7, with D maybe TRBD2 (5 bases). CDR1 and CDR2 (germline): MNHEY, SMNVEV (reference sequence). The V end was cut by 2 bases, the J end by 3 bases, with 11 bases between. There are 14 residues in the CDR3. CDR3 in amino acids: CASSLGRVNYEQYF. The CDR3 DNA reads as TGTGCCAGCAGTTTAGGGCGGGTGAACTACGAGCAGTACTTC.

The table lists this clone with a few counts. V is TRBV27 and J is TRBJ2-7; 9 bases align to TRBD1. The V segment lost 3 bases and the J segment 6 bases; nucleotides outside the gene matches: 9. The germline CDR1 and CDR2 sequences are MNHEY and SMNVEV (reference sequence). CDR3 length equals 15 residues. DNA of the CDR3: TGTGCCAGCAGTTTCCGAGGGACAGGGTCGGGCGAGCAGTACTTC. This encodes CASSFRGTGSGEQYF.

The V gene is TRBV19, the J gene TRBJ2-1; possibly TRBD1 for D (6 bases). The CDR3 consists of 18 residues. The V gene's germline CDR1 is LNHDA and CDR2 SQIVND (reference sequence). The V gene lost 3 bases and the J gene lost 8 bases, with 26 bases spanning the gap. In DNA, the CDR3 is TGTGCCAGTAGTATCTTAAGTGGCGGCAGGGGTCCCCCCCATGAGCAGTTCTTC. Translating it yields CASSILSGGRGPPHEQFF.

This clone appeared once. Other DNA sequences in this sample translate to the same CDR3. The chain combines TRBV20-1 with TRBJ1-2, with TRBD1 matching 7 bases. The germline gives CDR1 DFQATT, CDR2 SNEGSKA (reference sequence). J gave up 2 bases and V 6 bases, and 0 bases lay outside the gene matches. The CDR3 totals 11 residues. CDR3 region: CSATGNYGYTF. CDR3 nucleotide sequence: TGCAGTGCGACAGGGAACTATGGCTACACCTTC.

This clone has just a few counts. V usage is TRBV3-1 (or the pseudogene TRBV3-2) and J usage is TRBJ1-1; 9 bases map to TRBD1. Germline V CDR1 and CDR2: LGHDT, YNNKEL (reference sequence). After removal of 6 bases from V and 4 bases from J, the junction contained 12 bases not matched to a gene. This CDR3 has 16 amino acids. The CDR3 DNA reads TGTGCCAGCAGACGACGCTTACAGGGGGCGTTCACTGAAGCTTTCTTT. This gives the protein CASRRRLQGAFTEAFF.

The chain employs TRBV24-1 and TRBJ2-7; 9 nucleotides match TRBD2. CDR3 size: 16 residues. Germline CDR1 and CDR2: KGHDR and SFDVKD. The trim removed 3 bases at V and 9 bases at J, leaving 14 bases unmatched. In nucleotides, the CDR3 is TGTGCCACCAGTGATACCCCCCCGCGGGAGGGCCTTCGGCAGTACTTC. Translation gives CATSDTPPREGLRQYF.

The chain links TRBV7-2 to TRBJ2-1, with 11 nucleotides matching TRBD2. The germline V gene encodes CDR1 SGHTA and CDR2 FQGNSA. The CDR3 is made up of 19 amino acids. The junction had 13 bases not matched to a gene; V was cut back by 0 bases and J by 6 bases. This CDR3 reads CASSLAVGSGRARSNEQFF. The CDR3 DNA sequence: TGTGCCAGCAGCTTAGCTGTGGGTAGCGGGAGGGCCCGTTCCAATGAGCAGTTCTTC.

The rearrangement uses TRBV24-1 and TRBJ2-3; D gene ambiguous. Per germline, CDR1 KGHDR and CDR2 SFDVKD. V was shortened by 4 bases and J by 0 bases, with 10 bases between the two germline ends. The CDR3 totals 15 residues. Here the CDR3 reads CATSEIADSTDTQYF. The DNA for the CDR3 is TGTGCCACCAGTGAAATTGCGGATAGCACAGATACGCAGTATTTT.